This T cell receptor beta chain was profiled in a study of control samples from healthy donors and cancer patients (dated by TCRdb to the early 2020s). CDR1 SGHNT and CDR2 YYREEE were looked up in the germline V gene (reference sequence). The junction shows trimming of 3 bases on V and 1 base on J, and the gene matches do not reach 13 bases of it. From cysteine to phenylalanine, the CDR3 is 18 amino acids long. Kept here is only the CDR3 DNA, which spans 54 bases and is read in frame from base 1. Library preparation employed the immunoSEQ multiplex PCR assay. TCRdb obtained this table from immuneACCESS and retained in-frame rearrangements with V and J assigned. These tables miss some clones; where compared with another copy, unresolved V genes account for less than half of the shortfall, and the remainder is unexplained. This sample lists 65,000 to 100,000 clones; roughly 86% were detected once. The ten largest make up roughly 20% of the sample.

A remark on this clone: This receptor's antigen is unknown. Per-nucleotide qualities are absent, and no much larger clonotype sits a single base away.

This chain is built from TRBV5-4 and TRBJ2-5; 9 bases in the middle match TRBD2. Sequencing was performed on blood. The TCR was taken from a man aged 45 to 65 in good health. The CDR3 reads CASSSLSWRGGGQETQYF. The DNA reads TGTGCCAGCAGCTCCTTAAGTTGGCGGGGGGGCGGCCAAGAGACCCAGTACTTC.